One sample yielded the 18 T cell receptor beta chains listed below, sequenced in a study of T cell responses to AZD1222 COVID-19 vaccine. Data came from immunoSEQ multiplex PCR; TCRdb stores just in-frame clones and leaves some out. Seen here are roughly 140,000 clones, 85% to 90% observed once, and the top ten hold around 3%. Sequencing used peripheral blood, obtained 28 days after the second AZD1222 dose. The receptor set was obtained from an adult who received the AZD1222 COVID-19 vaccine.

The DNA for the CDR3 is TGTGCCAGCTCACCAATGTCAGGGAATGAGCAGTTCTTC. Its translation: CASSPMSGNEQFF. V usage is TRBV18 and J usage is TRBJ2-1; D is possibly TRBD1 (5 bases). The CDR3 totals 13 residues. Between the trimmed V and J ends, which lost 2 bases and 7 bases, there was a span of 9 bases. Looked up from germline, CDR1 is KGHSH and CDR2 is LQKENI.

The V call is TRBV4-1, the J call TRBJ2-3; 8 bases match TRBD1. With V trimmed by 2 bases and J by 3 bases, 1 base remained unmatched. This CDR3 region has 14 residues. CDR1 is MGHRA, CDR2 YSYEKL, per germline. The CDR3 protein is CASSQWTGTDTQYF. The CDR3 region has the DNA TGCGCCAGCAGCCAATGGACAGGGACAGATACGCAGTATTTT.

The chain has TRBV19 and TRBJ1-2; D is ambiguous. V was trimmed by 6 bases and J by 8 bases, leaving 16 bases between them. Looked up from germline, CDR1 is LNHDA and CDR2 is SQIVND (reference sequence). The CDR3 spans 13 residues. The CDR3 region is CASSEGGLGGYTF. The CDR3 DNA reads as TGTGCCAGTAGCGAAGGCGGTCTCGGAGGCTACACCTTC.

V is TRBV6-2 or TRBV6-3 and J is TRBJ2-7, with 7 bases aligning to TRBD2. Trimming at V came to 6 bases and at J to 3 bases, leaving 8 bases not matched to a gene. CDR1 is MNHEY, CDR2 SVGEGT, per germline. The CDR3 spans 14 residues. For the CDR3, the DNA is TGTGCCAGCAGCCCCAGCGGGGTTCTCTACGAGCAGTACTTC. Its protein product is CASSPSGVLYEQYF.

This chain uses TRBV5-1 with TRBJ2-5; the D gene is possibly TRBD1 (7 bases). CDR1 is SGHRS and CDR2 is YFSETQ in the germline V gene. The germline V and J ends were trimmed by 4 bases and 4 bases, with 17 bases remaining between them. The CDR3 consists of 15 residues. The CDR3 protein is CASSLPAQGGETQYF. The CDR3 DNA reads as TGCGCCAGCAGCCTACCGGCGCAGGGGGGAGAGACCCAGTACTTC.

This clone appeared a single time. This sequence joins TRBV28 and TRBJ1-6, with D uncertain. CDR1 is MDHEN and CDR2 is SYDVKM in the germline V gene. There are 13 residues in the CDR3. Trimming left V 6 bases short and J 6 bases short, with 9 bases between. CDR3 bases: TGTGCCAGCAGCTCTACCCGTAATTCACCCCTCCACTTT. It translates to CASSSTRNSPLHF. The full variable domain, its missing parts supplied by reference TRBV28 and TRBJ1-6, is DVKVTQSSRYLVKRTGEKVFLECVQDMDHENMFWYRQDPGLGLRLIYFSYDVKMKEKGDIPEGYSVSREKKERFSLILESASTNQTSMYLCASSSTRNSPLHFGNGTRLTVT.

The gene calls are TRBV5-1 and TRBJ1-4; tentative D call: TRBD1 (6 bases). Germline-derived CDR1 and CDR2 are SGHRS and YFSETQ. The CDR3 runs to 14 residues. V lost 8 bases and J lost 5, with 16 bases in between. The CDR3 protein is CASHTGFGNEKLFF. The CDR3, as DNA: TGCGCCAGTCACACAGGGTTTGGGAATGAAAAACTGTTTTTT.

This chain connects TRBV18 to TRBJ1-3, with D unclear. Germline loops: CDR1 KGHSH, CDR2 LQKENI. The length of the CDR3 is 13 residues. Trimming cost V 4 bases and J 0 bases, with 4 bases left between them. The CDR3 region has the DNA TGTGCCAGCTCACGAGGCTCTGGAAACACCATATATTTT. This gives the protein CASSRGSGNTIYF.

V gene TRBV3-1 (or the pseudogene TRBV3-2) combines with J gene TRBJ2-4, with D possibly TRBD1 on 5 matching bases. Germline V gene data show CDR1 as LGHDT and CDR2 as YNNKEL (reference sequence). The CDR3 has 14 amino acids. Trimming stripped 2 bases from V and 8 bases from J, with 13 bases between. DNA of the CDR3: TGTGCCAGCAGCCAAAACAGGAATGGACACATTCAGTACTTC. The encoded protein is CASSQNRNGHIQYF.

The chain uses TRBV9 and TRBJ2-2; D not resolved. This CDR3 has 16 amino acids. The V gene's germline CDR1 is SGDLS and CDR2 YYNGEE. Trimming took off 4 bases at V and 4 bases at J, with 17 bases between the two ends. CDR3 DNA sequence: TGTGCCAGCAGCCCAAAGGGTGGCGTAACCACCGGGGAGCTGTTTTTT. Translated, it gives CASSPKGGVTTGELFF.

The CDR3 DNA reads TGTGCCAGCAGTTACCGGGGTGGCGACAGGGGGCTATACGAGCAGTACTTC. Translation gives CASSYRGGDRGLYEQYF. V and J are TRBV6-2 or TRBV6-3 and TRBJ2-7; 10 positions match TRBD1. The V gene end was trimmed by 2 bases and the J gene end by 4 bases; junction bases not matched to a gene: 11. The CDR3 sequence is 17 residues long. Germline V CDR1 and CDR2: MNHEY, SVGEGT.

The rearrangement uses TRBV11-2 and TRBJ1-1; a possible D gene is TRBD1 (5 bases). The CDR3 totals 13 residues. V lost 3 bases to trimming and J lost 5 bases, with 10 bases between them. Germline V gene sequence: CDR1 SGHAT, CDR2 FQNNGV. The DNA for the CDR3 is TGTGCCAGCAGCTTTCGTGGGGGGACTGAAGCTTTCTTT. Protein product: CASSFRGGTEAFF.

The chain has TRBV19 and TRBJ2-7; 7 bases map to TRBD2. Germline V gene data show CDR1 as LNHDA and CDR2 as SQIVND (reference sequence). The CDR3 totals 15 residues. J gave up 0 bases and V 3 bases, and 5 bases lay outside the gene matches. The CDR3 DNA follows: TGTGCCAGTAGTATTCGGGGGGAGCCCTCCTACGAGCAGTACTTC. It is translated as CASSIRGEPSYEQYF.

The rearrangement joins TRBV9 to TRBJ1-1, with D possibly matching TRBD1 (6 bases). Germline V gene sequence: CDR1 SGDLS, CDR2 YYNGEE. The CDR3 spans 14 residues. The V end was cut by 4 bases, the J end by 3 bases, with 13 bases between. The CDR3 bases are TGTGCCAGCAGCTCTGATACAGGGTACACTGAAGCTTTCTTT. Protein sequence: CASSSDTGYTEAFF.

The rearrangement uses TRBV6-2 or TRBV6-3 and TRBJ1-2, with D maybe TRBD1 (5 bases). CDR3 length equals 14 residues. V lost 2 bases and J lost 8, with 15 bases in between. CDR1 and CDR2 (germline): MNHEY, SVGEGT. The DNA for the CDR3 is TGTGCCAGCAGTTACCCGGGACCGGCATTGGGCTACACCTTC. Translation gives CASSYPGPALGYTF.

This chain links TRBV9 with TRBJ2-1; D unclear. Germline CDR1 reads SGDLS; CDR2 reads YYNGEE. Trimming pared 4 bases from V and 0 bases from J, leaving 8 bases between. CDR3 length: 14 amino acids. CDR3 DNA: TGTGCCAGCAGCCCAGGTCGCTCCTACAATGAGCAGTTCTTC. Protein: CASSPGRSYNEQFF. Drawing the rest from reference TRBV9 and TRBJ2-1, the complete variable domain is DSGVTQTPKHLITATGQRVTLRCSPRSGDLSVYWYQQSLDQGLQFLIQYYNGEERAKGNILERFSAQQFPDLHSELNLSSLELGDSALYFCASSPGRSYNEQFFGPGTRLTVL.

This rearrangement joins TRBV7-9 to TRBJ2-1; TRBD2 matches at 14 bases. There are 15 residues in the CDR3. Losses at the gene ends were 5 bases for V and 9 bases for J; bases not matched to a gene: 6. The V gene's germline CDR1 is SEHNR and CDR2 FQNEAQ (reference sequence). CDR3: CASSPTSGGAGEQFF. The CDR3 DNA is TGTGCCAGCAGCCCGACTAGCGGGGGGGCCGGTGAGCAGTTCTTC.

This rearrangement joins TRBV2 to TRBJ1-2, with TRBD1 as a possible D gene (6 bases). V lost 7 bases and J lost 7, with 16 bases in between. Germline CDR1 and CDR2: SNHLY and FYNNEI. The CDR3 is made up of 13 amino acids. DNA for the CDR3: TGTGCCAGCACCGATAGGGGGTTGGGTGGCTACACCTTC. Protein product: CASTDRGLGGYTF.